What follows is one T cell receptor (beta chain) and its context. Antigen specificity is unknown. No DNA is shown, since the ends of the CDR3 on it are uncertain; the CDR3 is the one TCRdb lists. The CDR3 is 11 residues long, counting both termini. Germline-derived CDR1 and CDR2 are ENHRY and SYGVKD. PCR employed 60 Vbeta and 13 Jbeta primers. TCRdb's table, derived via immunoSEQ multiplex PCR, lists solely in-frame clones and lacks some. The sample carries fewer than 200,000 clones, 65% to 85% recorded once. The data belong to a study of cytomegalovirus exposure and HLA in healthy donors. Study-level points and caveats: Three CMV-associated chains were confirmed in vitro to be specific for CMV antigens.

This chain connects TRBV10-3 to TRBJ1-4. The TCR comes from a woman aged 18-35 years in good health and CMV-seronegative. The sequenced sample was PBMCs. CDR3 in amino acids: CATFWRGRLFF.